Given below is one T cell receptor (beta chain) in context. Its antigen is currently not known. The sample holds no much larger clone one base away, and base qualities are not on file. Participants were included only if at least one PBMC sample before ART initiation and at least two post-ART samples were available. Treatment was received in the United States of America by all participants with HIV. Before DNA extraction, cryopreserved samples of roughly 0.9-10 million PBMC were thawed and then washed. At the time of the earliest PBMC sample for each participant with HIV, ages ranged from roughly 23 to 55 years. PBMC samples were contributed by each participant from 1-4 timepoints before ART initiation and 2-8 timepoints after ART initiation, with a median of 7 samples. Serial HIV viral load, CD4+ T-cell count, ART history and demographic data were obtained for every participant. Genomic DNA was extracted from unsorted PBMC with a Qiagen kit on a QIAcube, processed in batches of 12 samples.

The data belong to a study of long-term antiretroviral therapy in people with HIV (dated by TCRdb to between 2021 and 2024). Study-wide context: The earliest samples were collected about a decade before the 2015 WHO recommendation for immediate ART, when ART was typically delayed until CD4 counts fell. No cross-contamination during QIAcube processing was shown when test extractions of a monoclonal T-cell line were performed alongside around 30 polyclonal samples. From fewer than 35 adults with confirmed HIV infection, the cohort provided 192 cryopreserved PBMC samples, gathered serially across a mean of around 6 years (range 1-12). Whether ART initiation and durable HIV suppression were associated with changes in peripheral blood TRB repertoire composition and diversity was tested in a retrospective serial study. About 40% of the 30 participants with HIV were female. Beyond this particular receptor, the publication reports: Starting ART was linked to a significant rise in TRB diversity, yet even after long-term ART the diversity remained significantly lower than in transplant donor controls. Expanded TRB clones identified before ART initiation dominated the repertoire at all time points, although this dominance fluctuated and declined in many PLHIV after ART. The samples were dated from about 2003 to 2018, and the ART regimens that were used may be less effective than current ART regimens. Since PBMC availability was limited, sequencing covered only the TCR beta chain, with no alpha chain pairing. CDR3 length ranges in HIV repertoires were narrower than in controls, and network structure suggested an antigen-experienced repertoire with only a slight naive shift after ART. Because pre-ART samples had limited cell numbers, unsorted PBMC were profiled rather than sorted CD4+ and CD8+ T cells. Inferences about post-ART repertoire changes were limited because no data were available on ART adherence, viral resistance or therapy changes.

CDR1 and CDR2 were assigned from the germline V gene as SGHDT and YYEEEE. Spanning cysteine to phenylalanine, the CDR3 consists of 13 amino acids. Only CDR3 DNA is held: 39 bases, read in frame from base 1. Trimming removed 0 bases from V and 5 bases from J, leaving 8 bases between the germline ends. The immunoSEQ hsTCRB v3.0 assay was used at survey level resolution for TRB variable region sequencing. TRB sequencing targeted a depth of about 40,000-50,000 T-cell genomes per sample. Pooled TRB libraries were sequenced on an Illumina MiSeq with a v3 150-cycle kit. On the authors' methods: Analysis of repertoires was carried out in R inside a reproducible Nextflow workflow spanning QC, data transformation and analysis. Custom analyses were implemented in LymphoSeq2, an R package for AIRR-Seq data exploration. After excluding a handful of samples that yielded fewer than 5000 total TRB sequences, some 180 HIV repertoires remained for analysis. Among the approximately 180 retained HIV repertoires, some 57 were collected before ART initiation and 120 to 130 were collected after ART initiation. Repertoires were downsampled to 5000 TRB nucleotide sequences, with summary statistics averaged over 100 downsampling iterations. The analysis kept only TRB sequences whose CDR3 regions were at least seven amino acids long. A Shannon entropy-derived clonality score and the Gini coefficient were used to measure diversity. In the repertoire networks, any two of the top 5000 CDR3 amino acid sequences were linked whenever the two sequences differed by an edit distance of one. GLIPH2 predicted antigen specificity groups and MHC restriction for TRB CDR3 amino acid sequences. To flag known CMV, EBV, HIV or tissue antigen associations, CDR3 amino acid sequences were matched against VDJdb and McPAS-TCR. Pre-ART, post-ART and control groups were compared with Wilcoxon signed-rank tests and Holm-Bonferroni correction. This immuneACCESS table, as held by TCRdb, lists in-frame sequences with V and J called but not all clones. Of the missing ones, under half trace to an unresolved V gene in checked studies; the others have no known cause. That table supplies the V and J calls and clone size; D and trimming were determined from the DNA. The sample table records tens of thousands of clones; 90% to 95% of these occur just once. The top ten clones comprise roughly 2.5% of the sample.

The TCR sequence derives from a woman in her forties or fifties with HIV. The sequence joins TRBV5-6 to TRBJ2-5, with an unclear D gene assignment. The sequencing used unsorted PBMCs, collected 3.7 years after starting antiretroviral therapy. The CDR3 reads CASSLALRETQYF. The bases are TGTGCCAGCAGCTTGGCCTTACGGGAGACCCAGTACTTC.